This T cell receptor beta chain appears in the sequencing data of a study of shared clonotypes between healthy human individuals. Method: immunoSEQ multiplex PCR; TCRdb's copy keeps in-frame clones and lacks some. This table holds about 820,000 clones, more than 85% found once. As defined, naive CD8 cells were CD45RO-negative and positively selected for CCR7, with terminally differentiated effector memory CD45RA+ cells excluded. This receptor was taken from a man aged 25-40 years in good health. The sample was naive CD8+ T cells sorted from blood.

The CDR3 reads CASTAPRAYEQYF. The CDR3 nucleotides are TGTGCCAGCACAGCGCCCCGGGCCTACGAGCAGTACTTC. The V and J genes are TRBV2 and TRBJ2-7; D remains ambiguous. Germline values: CDR1 SNHLY, CDR2 FYNNEI. The CDR3 totals 13 residues. Trimming took off 7 bases at V and 2 bases at J, with 12 bases between the two ends.